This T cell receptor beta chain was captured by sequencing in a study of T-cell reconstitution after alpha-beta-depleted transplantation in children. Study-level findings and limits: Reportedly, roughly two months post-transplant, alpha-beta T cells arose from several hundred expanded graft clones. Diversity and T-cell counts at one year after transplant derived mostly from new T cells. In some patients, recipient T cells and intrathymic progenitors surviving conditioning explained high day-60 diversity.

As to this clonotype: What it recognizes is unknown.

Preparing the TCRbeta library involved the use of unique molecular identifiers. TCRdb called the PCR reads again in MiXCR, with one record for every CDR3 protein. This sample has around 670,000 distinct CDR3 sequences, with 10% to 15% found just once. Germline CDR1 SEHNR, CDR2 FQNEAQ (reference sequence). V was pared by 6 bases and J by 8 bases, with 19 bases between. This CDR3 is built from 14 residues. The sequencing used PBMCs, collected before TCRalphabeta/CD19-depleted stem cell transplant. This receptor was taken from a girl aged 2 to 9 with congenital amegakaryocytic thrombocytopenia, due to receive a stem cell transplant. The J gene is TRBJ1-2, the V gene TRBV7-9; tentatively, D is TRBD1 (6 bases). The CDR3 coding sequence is TGTGCCAGCAGGAGGATGGGGGCCCAGTGGGGCTACACCTTC. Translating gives CASRRMGAQWGYTF.